This entry lists 10 T cell receptor beta chains sequenced from one sample in a study of T cells after yellow fever vaccination. TCRdb re-derived calls from the 5' RACE reads in MiXCR, one entry per CDR3 protein. The sample records hundreds of thousands of distinct CDR3 sequences, roughly 10% being singletons. This sample comprised PBMCs, obtained on the day of the first yellow fever vaccination. The receptors were gathered from a man between 18 and 35 years old who received the YFV17D yellow fever vaccine.

The chain uses TRBV29-1 and TRBJ2-3; no definite D call. CDR1 is SQVTM, CDR2 ANQGSEA, per germline. The V and J ends lost 1 base and 10 bases respectively, with 15 bases between them. The CDR3 runs 13 residues. Written as DNA, the CDR3 is TGCAGCGTTGAAGCCCCGTCCCGTCGCGCGCAGTATTTT. Protein: CSVEAPSRRAQYF.

This clonotype was observed a few times. The J gene is TRBJ2-2, the V gene TRBV7-2, with D unresolved. V was clipped by 1 base and J by 6 bases, with 12 bases between them. Looked up from germline, CDR1 is SGHTA and CDR2 is FQGNSA. The CDR3 is 15 amino acids. CDR3 bases: TGTGCCAGCAGCTTAGAGGATCCGGCCCCCGGGGAGCTGTTTTTT. This encodes CASSLEDPAPGELFF.

The chain employs TRBV9 and TRBJ1-2; 7 bases are a match to TRBD1. Per the germline V gene, CDR1 is SGDLS and CDR2 is YYNGEE. Trimming cost V 4 bases and J 7 bases; bases outside gene matches: 16. This CDR3 spans 16 amino acids. CDR3 loop: CASSPRAGGMLFGYTF. In DNA, the CDR3 is TGTGCCAGCAGCCCCCGGGCAGGGGGGATGTTATTTGGCTACACCTTC.

This clonotype showed up many times. V usage is TRBV28 and J usage is TRBJ1-6, with D unclear. The CDR3 has 14 residues. Trimming removed 11 bases from V and 6 bases from J, with 17 bases in between. The V gene's germline CDR1 is MDHEN and CDR2 SYDVKM. The CDR3 protein is CAGCDTGSNSPLHF. Here the CDR3 DNA reads TGTGCCGGCTGCGATACGGGGAGTAATTCACCCCTCCACTTT.

This clonotype occurred a few times. This rearrangement joins TRBV29-1 to TRBJ2-7; D call uncertain. The CDR3 has 12 amino acids. CDR1 is SQVTM, CDR2 ANQGSEA, per germline. Trimming cost V 5 bases and J 0 bases, with 8 bases left between them. The CDR3 sequence: CSVLVNSYEQYF. In nucleotides, the CDR3 is TGCAGCGTTCTGGTCAACTCCTACGAGCAGTACTTC.

This clonotype has just a few counts. The gene calls are TRBV6-1 and TRBJ2-5, with 9 bases fitting TRBD2. The CDR3 runs 14 residues. The trim removed 7 bases at V and 0 bases at J, leaving 3 bases unmatched. Germline V gene lookup returns CDR1 MNHNS and CDR2 SASEGT. CDR3 sequence reads: CASKVAGDQETQYF. In DNA form, the CDR3 reads TGTGCCAGCAAGGTAGCGGGGGACCAAGAGACCCAGTACTTC.

The chain has TRBV7-2 and TRBJ2-5, with D unresolved. Germline V lookup: CDR1 SGHTA, CDR2 FQGNSA. The CDR3 sequence is 14 residues long. Trimming removed 3 bases from V and 5 bases from J, with 13 bases in between. In nucleotides, the CDR3 is TGTGCCAGCAGCTTGTTGGGTTTTGACGAGACCCAGTACTTC. Translating it yields CASSLLGFDETQYF.

This clonotype has only a few counts. This rearrangement joins TRBV28 to TRBJ2-5; either TRBD1 or TRBD2 may supply D (6 bases each). V dropped 6 bases and J dropped 7 bases, with 15 bases sitting between them. Germline CDR1 reads MDHEN; CDR2 reads SYDVKM. The CDR3 totals 13 residues. The CDR3 protein is CASREGGLGTQYF. CDR3 DNA: TGTGCCAGCAGGGAGGGGGGCTTGGGGACCCAGTACTTC.

This chain uses TRBV24-1 with TRBJ2-3; 8 positions agree with TRBD1. The V gene's germline CDR1 is KGHDR and CDR2 SFDVKD. CDR3 length equals 13 residues. With V trimmed by 10 bases and J by 8 bases, 10 bases remained unmatched. The CDR3 is CATSTPGGGTQYF. The CDR3 DNA reads TGTGCCACGTCTACTCCAGGGGGCGGTACGCAGTATTTT.

This clonotype has more than one count but fewer than ten. The chain combines TRBV6-2 or TRBV6-3 with TRBJ2-5; TRBD2 is a possible D gene (6 bases). Germline CDR1 is MNHEY and CDR2 is SVGEGT. V lost 8 bases and J lost 2, with 27 bases in between. The CDR3 runs 18 residues. Here the CDR3 reads CASRPRESFAGLQETQYF. The CDR3 bases are TGTGCCAGCCGTCCCAGGGAATCTTTCGCGGGGCTACAAGAGACCCAGTACTTC.